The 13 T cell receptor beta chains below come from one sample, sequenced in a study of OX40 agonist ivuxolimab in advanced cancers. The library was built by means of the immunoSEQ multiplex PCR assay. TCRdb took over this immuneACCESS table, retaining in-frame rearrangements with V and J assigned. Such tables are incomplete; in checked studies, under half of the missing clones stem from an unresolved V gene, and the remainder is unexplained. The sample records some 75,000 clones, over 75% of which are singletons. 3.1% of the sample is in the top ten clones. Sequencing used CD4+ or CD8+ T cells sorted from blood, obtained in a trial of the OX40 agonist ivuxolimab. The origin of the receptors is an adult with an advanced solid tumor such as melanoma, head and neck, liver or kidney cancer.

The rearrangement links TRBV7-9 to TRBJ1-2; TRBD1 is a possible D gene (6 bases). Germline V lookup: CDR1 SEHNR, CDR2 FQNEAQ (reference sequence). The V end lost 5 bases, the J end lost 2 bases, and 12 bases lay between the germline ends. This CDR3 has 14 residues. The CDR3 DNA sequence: TGTGCCAGCAGCCCAGAGGGGGGGAACTATGGCTACACCTTC. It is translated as CASSPEGGNYGYTF. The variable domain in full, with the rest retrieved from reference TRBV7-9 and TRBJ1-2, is DTGVSQNPRHKITKRGQNVTFRCDPISEHNRLYWYRQTLGQGPEFLTYFQNEAQLEKSRLLSDRFSAERPKGSFSTLEIQRTEQGDSAMYLCASSPEGGNYGYTFGSGTRLTVV.

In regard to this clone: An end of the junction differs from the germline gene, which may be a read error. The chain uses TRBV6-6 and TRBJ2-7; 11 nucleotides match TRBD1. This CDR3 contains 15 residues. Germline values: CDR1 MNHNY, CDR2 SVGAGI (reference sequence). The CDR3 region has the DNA TGTGCCACCAGTGATTCGGGACAGGGGGCCTACGAGCAGTACTTC. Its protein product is CATSDSGQGAYEQYF.

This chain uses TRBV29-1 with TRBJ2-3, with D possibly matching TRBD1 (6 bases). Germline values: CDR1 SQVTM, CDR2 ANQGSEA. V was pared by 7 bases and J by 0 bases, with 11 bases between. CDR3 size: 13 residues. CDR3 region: CSGRQASTDTQYF. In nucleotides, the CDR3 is TGCAGCGGTAGACAGGCAAGCACAGATACGCAGTATTTT.

The CDR3 DNA is TGTGCCAGCGGGAGAATCTACGAGCAGTACTTC. This translates into CASGRIYEQYF. The gene calls are TRBV7-9 and TRBJ2-7; tentatively, D is TRBD2 (5 bases). The CDR3 contains 11 residues. Germline values: CDR1 SEHNR, CDR2 FQNEAQ (reference sequence). Trimming cost V 8 bases and J 3 bases, with 8 bases left between them. Complete variable domain (other parts from reference TRBV7-9 and TRBJ2-7): DTGVSQNPRHKITKRGQNVTFRCDPISEHNRLYWYRQTLGQGPEFLTYFQNEAQLEKSRLLSDRFSAERPKGSFSTLEIQRTEQGDSAMYLCASGRIYEQYFGPGTRLTVT.

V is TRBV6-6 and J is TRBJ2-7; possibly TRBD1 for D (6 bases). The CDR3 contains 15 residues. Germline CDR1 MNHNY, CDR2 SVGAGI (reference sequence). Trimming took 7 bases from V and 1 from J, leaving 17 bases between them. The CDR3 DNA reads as TGTGCCAGCAACCAATATCTTGGACAGTCCTACGAGCAGTACTTC. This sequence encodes CASNQYLGQSYEQYF.

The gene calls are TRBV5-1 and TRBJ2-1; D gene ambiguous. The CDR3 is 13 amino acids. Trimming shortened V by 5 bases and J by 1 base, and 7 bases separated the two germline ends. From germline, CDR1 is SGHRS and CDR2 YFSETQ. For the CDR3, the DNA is TGCGCCAGCAGGTCAGAATCCTACAATGAGCAGTTCTTC. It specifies CASRSESYNEQFF.

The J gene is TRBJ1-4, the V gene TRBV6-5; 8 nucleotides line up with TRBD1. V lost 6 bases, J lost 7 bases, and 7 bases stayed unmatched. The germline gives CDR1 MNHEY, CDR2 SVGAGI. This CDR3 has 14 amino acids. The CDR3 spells CASRNQGAGEKLFF. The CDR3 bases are TGTGCCAGCAGGAATCAGGGGGCGGGTGAAAAACTGTTTTTT.

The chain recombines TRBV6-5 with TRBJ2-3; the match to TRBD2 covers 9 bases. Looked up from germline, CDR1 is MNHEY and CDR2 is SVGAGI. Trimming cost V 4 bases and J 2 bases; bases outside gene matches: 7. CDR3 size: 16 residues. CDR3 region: CASSSLAGENTDTQYF. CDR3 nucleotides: TGTGCCAGCAGTTCGTTAGCGGGGGAAAACACAGATACGCAGTATTTT.

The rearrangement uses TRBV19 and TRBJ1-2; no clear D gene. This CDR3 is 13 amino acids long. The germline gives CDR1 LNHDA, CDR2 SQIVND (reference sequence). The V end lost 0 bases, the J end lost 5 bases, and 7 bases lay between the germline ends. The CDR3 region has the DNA TGTGCCAGTAGTATAGACAGACCGTATGGCTACACCTTC. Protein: CASSIDRPYGYTF. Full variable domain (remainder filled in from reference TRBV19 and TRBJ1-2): DGGITQSPKYLFRKEGQNVTLSCEQNLNHDAMYWYRQDPGQGLRLIYYSQIVNDFQKGDIAEGYSVSREKKESFPLTVTSAQKNPTAFYLCASSIDRPYGYTFGSGTRLTVV.

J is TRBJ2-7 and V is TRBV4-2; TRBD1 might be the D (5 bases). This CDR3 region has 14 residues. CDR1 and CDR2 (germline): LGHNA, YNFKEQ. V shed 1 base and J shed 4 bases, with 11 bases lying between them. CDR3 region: CASSQVRQSYEQYF. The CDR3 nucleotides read TGTGCCAGCAGCCAAGTACGACAGTCTTACGAGCAGTACTTC.

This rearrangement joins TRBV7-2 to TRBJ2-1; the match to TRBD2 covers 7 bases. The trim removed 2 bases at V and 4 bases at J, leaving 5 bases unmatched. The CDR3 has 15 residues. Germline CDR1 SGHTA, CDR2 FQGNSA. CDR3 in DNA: TGTGCCAGCAGCTTATCTGTAGCGGGTTACAATGAGCAGTTCTTC. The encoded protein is CASSLSVAGYNEQFF.

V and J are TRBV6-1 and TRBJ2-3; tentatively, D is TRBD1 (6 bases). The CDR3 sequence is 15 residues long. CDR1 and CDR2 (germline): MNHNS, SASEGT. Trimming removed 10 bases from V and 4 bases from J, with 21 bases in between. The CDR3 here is CAIRSDRLAADTQYF. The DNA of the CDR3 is TGTGCCATCCGTTCGGACAGACTTGCCGCAGATACGCAGTATTTT.

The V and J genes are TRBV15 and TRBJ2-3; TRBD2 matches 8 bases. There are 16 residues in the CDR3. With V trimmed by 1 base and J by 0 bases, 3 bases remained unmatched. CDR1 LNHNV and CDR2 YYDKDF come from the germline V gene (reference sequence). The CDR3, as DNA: TGTGCCACCAGCAGAGGACAGCGGGGGAGCACAGATACGCAGTATTTT. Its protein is CATSRGQRGSTDTQYF.